Each of the 27 T cell receptor beta chains below was sequenced from the same sample in a study of T cell responses to AZD1222 COVID-19 vaccine. Produced via immunoSEQ multiplex PCR; TCRdb's table is partial and in-frame only. This sample yields over 150,000 clones, of which around nine tenths are seen a single time; about 1.6% belongs to the top ten. Sequencing used peripheral blood, obtained on day 0 of AZD1222 vaccination. The receptor set was obtained from an adult in good health.

J is TRBJ1-2 and V is TRBV6-1; D gene uncertain. Trimming shortened V by 2 bases and J by 6 bases, and 10 bases separated the two germline ends. Germline loops: CDR1 MNHNS, CDR2 SASEGT. There are 13 residues in the CDR3. The DNA of the CDR3 is TGTGCCAGCAGTGAAAAAGGGATGGATGGCTACACCTTC. It codes for CASSEKGMDGYTF.

The chain recombines TRBV28 with TRBJ2-7; 8 positions match TRBD2. The germline CDR1 and CDR2 sequences are MDHEN and SYDVKM. V gave up 5 bases and J gave up 2 bases; unmatched junction bases: 5. The length of the CDR3 is 14 residues. CDR3 DNA: TGTGCCAGCAGTCTACCACTAGCGGCCTACGAGCAGTACTTC. Its protein product is CASSLPLAAYEQYF.

The J gene is TRBJ1-1, the V gene TRBV28, with D tentatively TRBD1 (6 bases). Germline V gene lookup returns CDR1 MDHEN and CDR2 SYDVKM. Trimming took off 4 bases at V and 11 bases at J, with 14 bases between the two ends. This CDR3 is 12 amino acids long. The CDR3: CASSSRGLDAFF. The CDR3, as DNA: TGTGCCAGCAGTTCCAGGGGTTTGGATGCTTTCTTT.

V and J are TRBV5-1 and TRBJ1-1; D not resolved. From germline, CDR1 is SGHRS and CDR2 YFSETQ. Deletions cut 0 bases from V and 4 bases from J, with 10 bases between. This CDR3 is built from 14 residues. CDR3 protein: CASSLGDSGTEAFF. The CDR3 nucleotides read TGCGCCAGCAGCTTGGGAGACTCAGGCACTGAAGCTTTCTTT.

CDR3 coding DNA: TGTGCCAGTAGTCGCATGAGAGAGGGGACTGAAGCTTTCTTT. Amino acid sequence: CASSRMREGTEAFF. The V call is TRBV19, the J call TRBJ1-1; D possibly corresponds to TRBD1 (5 bases). V was trimmed by 5 bases and J by 5 bases, leaving 15 bases between them. The CDR3 is 14 amino acids. Germline V gene sequence: CDR1 LNHDA, CDR2 SQIVND (reference sequence).

The chain carries TRBV18 and TRBJ2-7; no reliable D call. CDR3 size: 14 residues. Trimming took 3 bases from V and 4 from J, leaving 13 bases between them. Germline CDR1 is KGHSH and CDR2 is LQKENI. CDR3 loop: CASSPARGRYEQYF. The CDR3 DNA follows: TGTGCCAGCTCACCCGCCCGTGGGCGTTACGAGCAGTACTTC. The full variable domain, with the rest looked up from reference TRBV18 and TRBJ2-7, is NAGVMQNPRHLVRRRGQEARLRCSPMKGHSHVYWYRQLPEEGLKFMVYLQKENIIDESGMPKERFSAEFPKEGPSILRIQQVVRGDSAAYFCASSPARGRYEQYFGPGTRLTVT.

The chain uses TRBV10-3 and TRBJ1-1; possibly TRBD1 for D (5 bases). This CDR3 is built from 15 residues. The germline V and J ends were trimmed by 0 bases and 3 bases, with 11 bases remaining between them. The germline V gene has CDR1 ENHRY and CDR2 SYGVKD. CDR3 loop: CAISESGTEYTEAFF. As DNA, the CDR3 is TGTGCCATCAGTGAGTCAGGGACGGAATACACTGAAGCTTTCTTT.

The chain is built from TRBV14 and TRBJ2-1; D uncertain. Germline loops: CDR1 SGHDN, CDR2 FVKESK. The CDR3 length is 14 residues. V gave up 1 base and J gave up 7 bases, with 11 bases separating them. CDR3 in DNA: TGTGCCAGCAGCCAAGTCTTGGGTGCGAATGAGCAGTTCTTC. Amino acid sequence: CASSQVLGANEQFF.

This clone was counted a single time. The chain carries TRBV27 and TRBJ2-7, with 8 bases fitting TRBD2. The J segment lost 5 bases and the V segment lost 5 bases, leaving 8 bases of the junction unmatched. The germline V gene has CDR1 MNHEY and CDR2 SMNVEV (reference sequence). This CDR3 comprises 14 residues. The CDR3 region is CASSRGTRRNEQYF. The CDR3 nucleotides are TGTGCCAGCAGTCGGGGGACTAGGAGAAACGAGCAGTACTTC.

The chain has TRBV5-6 and TRBJ2-6; D not certain. The germline V gene has CDR1 SGHDT and CDR2 YYEEEE. The ends were cut back, 1 base at V and 2 bases at J, with 10 bases in the middle. The CDR3 loop spans 16 amino acids. The CDR3 DNA reads TGTGCCAGCAGCTTGTTGGGAAGGGCTGGGGCCAACGTCCTGACTTTC. Translating gives CASSLLGRAGANVLTF.

The chain is built from TRBV10-1 and TRBJ2-7; either TRBD1 or TRBD2 may supply D (5 bases each). Germline assignment: CDR1 WNHNN and CDR2 SYGVQD (reference sequence). There are 13 residues in the CDR3. V was cut by 4 bases and J by 4 bases, with 11 bases left in between. CDR3 in amino acids: CASSAQEVYEQYF. In nucleotides, the CDR3 is TGCGCCAGCAGTGCACAGGAGGTATACGAGCAGTACTTC.

This chain uses TRBV28 with TRBJ1-1; TRBD1 matches at 9 bases. From germline, CDR1 is MDHEN and CDR2 SYDVKM. Germline trimming cut 5 bases from V and 8 bases from J; bases unmatched to any gene: 9. CDR3 length: 14 amino acids. The CDR3 sequence is CASSLNGQGTEAFF. CDR3 DNA: TGTGCCAGCAGTCTAAACGGACAGGGGACCGAAGCTTTCTTT.

The V gene is TRBV14, the J gene TRBJ1-3; D gene unclear. The V end was cut by 1 base, the J end by 2 bases, with 9 bases between. The length of the CDR3 is 15 residues. The V gene's germline CDR1 is SGHDN and CDR2 FVKESK. The CDR3 here is CASSQGRVPGNTIYF. The CDR3 DNA reads TGTGCCAGCAGCCAAGGAAGGGTACCTGGAAACACCATATATTTT.

The chain employs TRBV28 and TRBJ1-5; 7 bases fit TRBD1. The CDR3 loop spans 15 amino acids. Germline loops: CDR1 MDHEN, CDR2 SYDVKM. V trimming: 6 bases; J trimming: 2 bases; junction bases outside the gene matches: 7. CDR3 coding DNA: TGTGCCAGCAGGTCCCCAGGGGGGGGCAATCAGCCCCAGCATTTT. This sequence encodes CASRSPGGGNQPQHF.

V gene TRBV4-1 combines with J gene TRBJ2-3; no reliable D call. Trimming stripped 1 base from V and 0 bases from J, with 5 bases between. The V gene's germline CDR1 is MGHRA and CDR2 YSYEKL. CDR3 length equals 14 residues. The CDR3 region has the DNA TGCGCCAGCAGCCAAGTGGGGAGCACAGATACGCAGTATTTT. Its protein product is CASSQVGSTDTQYF.

J is TRBJ1-5 and V is TRBV6-5; perhaps TRBD1 as D (6 bases). CDR3 size: 13 residues. Germline lookup yields CDR1 MNHEY and CDR2 SVGAGI. V was cut by 5 bases and J by 5 bases, with 10 bases left in between. CDR3: CASSRTVYQPQHF. CDR3 coding DNA: TGTGCCAGCAGTCGGACAGTCTATCAGCCCCAGCATTTT.

In its sample, this clone was seen once. The chain couples TRBV18 to TRBJ1-1; D unresolved. The CDR3 covers 13 residues. Germline assignment: CDR1 KGHSH and CDR2 LQKENI. V was pared by 2 bases and J by 1 base, with 5 bases between. This CDR3 reads CASSPGENTEAFF. As DNA, the CDR3 is TGTGCCAGCTCACCAGGGGAGAACACTGAAGCTTTCTTT.

The gene calls are TRBV11-2 and TRBJ1-6; no reliable D call. Trimming removed 1 base at V and 1 base at J, with 8 bases between. This CDR3 has 16 amino acids. Germline V gene sequence: CDR1 SGHAT, CDR2 FQNNGV. Written as DNA, the CDR3 is TGTGCCAGCAGCTTAGGTTTAAATTCCTATAATTCACCCCTCCACTTT. This translates into CASSLGLNSYNSPLHF.

This sequence joins TRBV29-1 and TRBJ1-2; the match to TRBD1 covers 9 bases. CDR3 size: 16 residues. V gave up 3 bases and J gave up 2 bases; unmatched junction bases: 10. CDR1 and CDR2 from the germline V gene are SQVTM and ANQGSEA. The CDR3 nucleotides are TGCAGCGTTGATTTTGCGGGACAGGGTTTGAACTATGGCTACACCTTC. This encodes CSVDFAGQGLNYGYTF.

In DNA form, the CDR3 reads TGTGCCAGCAGCCCAGCGTGGGGTTTTAATTCACCCCTCCACTTT. This codes for CASSPAWGFNSPLHF. The rearrangement uses TRBV5-5 and TRBJ1-6; the D is unclear. Germline lookup yields CDR1 SGHKS and CDR2 YYEKEE (reference sequence). Trimming removed 4 bases at V and 6 bases at J, with 14 bases between. The length of the CDR3 is 15 residues.

V and J are TRBV28 and TRBJ2-5; TRBD1 is a possible D gene (6 bases). V dropped 3 bases and J dropped 5 bases, with 13 bases sitting between them. This CDR3 has 14 residues. Germline CDR1 is MDHEN and CDR2 is SYDVKM. CDR3 sequence (DNA): TGTGCCAGCAGTTTCTACAGGGTGATGGAGACCCAGTACTTC. This gives the protein CASSFYRVMETQYF.

The chain uses TRBV29-1 and TRBJ1-4; 7 bases are a match to TRBD1. This CDR3 region has 14 residues. Germline CDR1 reads SQVTM; CDR2 reads ANQGSEA. J lost 3 bases, V lost 4 bases, and 5 bases had no gene match. The CDR3 sequence is CSVGRGRPNEKLFF. The CDR3, as DNA: TGCAGCGTTGGAAGGGGGCGGCCTAATGAAAAACTGTTTTTT.

The genes are TRBV7-9 and TRBJ1-1; TRBD1 agrees at 8 bases. Germline V gives CDR1 SEHNR, CDR2 FQNEAQ (reference sequence). Trimming removed 4 bases from V and 4 bases from J; junction bases left unmatched: 8. The length of the CDR3 is 15 residues. The CDR3 DNA follows: TGTGCCAGCAGCTCTAGAGACAGGGGAACCACTGAAGCTTTCTTT. It translates to CASSSRDRGTTEAFF.

The V and J genes are TRBV6-5 and TRBJ1-2; 8 bases fit TRBD1. J lost 2 bases, V lost 6 bases, and 5 bases had no gene match. Germline loops: CDR1 MNHEY, CDR2 SVGAGI. This CDR3 is 14 amino acids long. The CDR3 loop reads CASRGGQGNYGYTF. The DNA for the CDR3 is TGTGCCAGCAGGGGAGGACAGGGAAACTATGGCTACACCTTC.

The chain links TRBV20-1 to TRBJ2-2; weak D call: TRBD1 (5 bases). The CDR3 is 16 residues long. V dropped 3 bases and J dropped 3 bases, with 17 bases sitting between them. Looked up from germline, CDR1 is DFQATT and CDR2 is SNEGSKA (reference sequence). The CDR3 coding sequence is TGCAGTGCTAGTAGTCCGTCCTTCAGGGACACCGGGGAGCTGTTTTTT. Encoded protein: CSASSPSFRDTGELFF.

The rearrangement uses TRBV13 and TRBJ2-5; TRBD2 aligns across 7 bases. The CDR3 is made up of 18 amino acids. V gave up 4 bases and J gave up 5 bases; unmatched junction bases: 19. Germline V gene sequence: CDR1 PRHDT, CDR2 FYEKMQ (reference sequence). In DNA form, the CDR3 reads TGTGCCAGCAGCTCGCCCCGGGGACTAAGGTCACACAGGGAGACCCAGTACTTC. Its protein is CASSSPRGLRSHRETQYF.

The chain uses TRBV5-5 and TRBJ1-5; D perhaps matches TRBD1 (6 bases). The germline V gene encodes CDR1 SGHKS and CDR2 YYEKEE (reference sequence). The germline V and J ends were trimmed by 0 bases and 3 bases, with 19 bases remaining between them. CDR3 size: 18 residues. The CDR3 reads CASSLAGAGRGDNQPQHF. The CDR3 DNA reads TGTGCCAGCAGCTTGGCGGGGGCGGGCAGGGGAGACAATCAGCCCCAGCATTTT.